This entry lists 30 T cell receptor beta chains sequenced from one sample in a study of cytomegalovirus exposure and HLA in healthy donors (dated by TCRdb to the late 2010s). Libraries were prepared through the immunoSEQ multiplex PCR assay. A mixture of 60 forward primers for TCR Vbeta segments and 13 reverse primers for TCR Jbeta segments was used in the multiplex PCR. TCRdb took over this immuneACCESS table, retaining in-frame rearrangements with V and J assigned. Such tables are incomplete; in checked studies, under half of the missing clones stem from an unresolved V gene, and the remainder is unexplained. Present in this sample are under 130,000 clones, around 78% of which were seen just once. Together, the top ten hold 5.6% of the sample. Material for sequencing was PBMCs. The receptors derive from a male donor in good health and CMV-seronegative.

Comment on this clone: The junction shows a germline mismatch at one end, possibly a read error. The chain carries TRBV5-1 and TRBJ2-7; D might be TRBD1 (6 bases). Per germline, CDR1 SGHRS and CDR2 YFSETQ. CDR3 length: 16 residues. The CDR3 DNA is TGCGCCAGCAGCTTAACACCGGACAGAGGGTCCTCCGAGCAGTACTTC. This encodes CASSLTPDRGSSEQYF. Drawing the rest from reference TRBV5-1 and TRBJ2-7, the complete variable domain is KAGVTQTPRYLIKTRGQQVTLSCSPISGHRSVSWYQQTPGQGLQFLFEYFSETQRNKGNFPGRFSGRQFSNSRSEMNVSTLELGDSALYLCASSLTPDRGSSEQYFGPGTRLTVT.

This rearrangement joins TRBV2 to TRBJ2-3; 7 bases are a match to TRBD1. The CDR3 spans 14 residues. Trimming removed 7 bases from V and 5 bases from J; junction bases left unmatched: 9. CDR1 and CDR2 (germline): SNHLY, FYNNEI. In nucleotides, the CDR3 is TGTGCCAGCAATCCGACAGGGCCTAGAGATACGCAGTATTTT. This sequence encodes CASNPTGPRDTQYF.

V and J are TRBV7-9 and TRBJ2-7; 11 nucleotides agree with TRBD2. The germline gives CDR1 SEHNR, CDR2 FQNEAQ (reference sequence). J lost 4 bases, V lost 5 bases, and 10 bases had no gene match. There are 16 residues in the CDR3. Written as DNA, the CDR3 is TGTGCCAGCAGCCTAGATCAGACTAGCGGGATATACGAGCAGTACTTC. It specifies CASSLDQTSGIYEQYF.

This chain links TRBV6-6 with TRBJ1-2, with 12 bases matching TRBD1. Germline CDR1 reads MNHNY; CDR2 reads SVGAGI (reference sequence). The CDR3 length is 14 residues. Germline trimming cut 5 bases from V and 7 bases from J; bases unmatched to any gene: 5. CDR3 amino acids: CASSAGQGAGGYTF. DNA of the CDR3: TGTGCCAGCAGTGCGGGACAGGGGGCCGGTGGCTACACCTTC.

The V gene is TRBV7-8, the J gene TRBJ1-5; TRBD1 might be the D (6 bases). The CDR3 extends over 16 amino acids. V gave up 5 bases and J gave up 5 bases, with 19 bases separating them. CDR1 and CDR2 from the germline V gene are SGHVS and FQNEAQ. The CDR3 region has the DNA TGTGCCAGCAGCCCACTCAGCGGGACATTTTATCAGCCCCAGCATTTT. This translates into CASSPLSGTFYQPQHF.

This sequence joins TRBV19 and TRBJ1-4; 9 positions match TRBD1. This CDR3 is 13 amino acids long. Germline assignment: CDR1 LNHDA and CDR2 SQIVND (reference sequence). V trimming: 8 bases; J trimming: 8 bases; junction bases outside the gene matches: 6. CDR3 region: CASRTGAREKLFF. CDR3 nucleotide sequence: TGTGCCAGTCGGACAGGGGCCAGGGAAAAACTGTTTTTT.

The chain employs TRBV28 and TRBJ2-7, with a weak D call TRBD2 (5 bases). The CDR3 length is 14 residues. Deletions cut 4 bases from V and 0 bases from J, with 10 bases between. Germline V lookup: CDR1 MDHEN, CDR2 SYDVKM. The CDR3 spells CASSSPGSSYEQYF. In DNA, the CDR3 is TGTGCCAGCAGTTCGCCGGGGAGCTCCTACGAGCAGTACTTC.

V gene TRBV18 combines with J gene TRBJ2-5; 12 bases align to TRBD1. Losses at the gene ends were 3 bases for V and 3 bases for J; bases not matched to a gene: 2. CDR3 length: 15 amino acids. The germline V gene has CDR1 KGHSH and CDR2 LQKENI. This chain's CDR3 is CASSPGTGGEETQYF. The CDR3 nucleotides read TGTGCCAGCTCACCCGGGACAGGGGGCGAAGAGACCCAGTACTTC.

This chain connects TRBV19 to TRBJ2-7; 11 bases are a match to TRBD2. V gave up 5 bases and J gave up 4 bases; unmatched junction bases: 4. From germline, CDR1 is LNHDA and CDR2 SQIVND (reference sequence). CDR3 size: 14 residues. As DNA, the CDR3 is TGTGCCAGTAGTTTGACTAGCGGGAAATACGAGCAGTACTTC. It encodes CASSLTSGKYEQYF. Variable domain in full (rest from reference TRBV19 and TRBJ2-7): DGGITQSPKYLFRKEGQNVTLSCEQNLNHDAMYWYRQDPGQGLRLIYYSQIVNDFQKGDIAEGYSVSREKKESFPLTVTSAQKNPTAFYLCASSLTSGKYEQYFGPGTRLTVT.

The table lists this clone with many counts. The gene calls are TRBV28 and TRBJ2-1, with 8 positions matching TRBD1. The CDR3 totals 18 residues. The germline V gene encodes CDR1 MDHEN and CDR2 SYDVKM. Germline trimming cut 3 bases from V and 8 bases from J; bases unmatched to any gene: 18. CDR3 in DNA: TGTGCCAGCAGTTTTTTGGTTGGGATCGCCCAGGACAGGGATGAGCAGTTCTTC. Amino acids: CASSFLVGIAQDRDEQFF.

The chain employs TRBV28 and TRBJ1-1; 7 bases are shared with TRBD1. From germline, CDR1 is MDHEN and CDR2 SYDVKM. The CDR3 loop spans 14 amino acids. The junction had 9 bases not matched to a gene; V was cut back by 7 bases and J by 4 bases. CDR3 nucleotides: TGTGCCAGCACCTTAGGGGGCGCGGCCACTGAAGCTTTCTTT. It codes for CASTLGGAATEAFF.

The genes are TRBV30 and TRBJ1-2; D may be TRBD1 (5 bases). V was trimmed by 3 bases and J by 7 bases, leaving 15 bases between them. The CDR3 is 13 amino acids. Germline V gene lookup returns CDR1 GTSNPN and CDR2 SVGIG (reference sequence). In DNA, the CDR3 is TGTGCCTGGAGCCTACTGGGGGGTTCTGGCTACACCTTC. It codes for CAWSLLGGSGYTF.

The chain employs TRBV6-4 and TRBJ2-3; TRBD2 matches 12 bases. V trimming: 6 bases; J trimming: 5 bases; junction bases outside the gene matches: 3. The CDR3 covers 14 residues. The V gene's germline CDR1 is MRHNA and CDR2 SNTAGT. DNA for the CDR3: TGTGCCAGCAGCGAACTAGCGGGAGGAGATACGCAGTATTTT. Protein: CASSELAGGDTQYF.

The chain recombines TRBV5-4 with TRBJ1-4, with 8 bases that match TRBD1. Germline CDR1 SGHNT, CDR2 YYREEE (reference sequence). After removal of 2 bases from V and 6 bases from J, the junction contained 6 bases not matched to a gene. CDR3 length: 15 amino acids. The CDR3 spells CASSFGDRGYEKLFF. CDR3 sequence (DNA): TGTGCCAGCAGCTTCGGCGACAGGGGATATGAAAAACTGTTTTTT.

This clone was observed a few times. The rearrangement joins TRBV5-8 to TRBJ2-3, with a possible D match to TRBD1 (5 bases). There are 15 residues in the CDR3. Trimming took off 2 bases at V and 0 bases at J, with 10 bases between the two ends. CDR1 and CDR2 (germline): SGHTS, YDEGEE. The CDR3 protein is CASSLGAPSTDTQYF. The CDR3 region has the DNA TGTGCCAGCAGCTTAGGGGCTCCTAGCACAGATACGCAGTATTTT.

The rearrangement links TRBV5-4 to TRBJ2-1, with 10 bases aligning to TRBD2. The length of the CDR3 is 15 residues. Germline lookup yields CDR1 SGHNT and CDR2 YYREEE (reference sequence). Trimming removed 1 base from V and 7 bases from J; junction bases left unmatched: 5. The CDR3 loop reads CASSLSGRALNEQFF. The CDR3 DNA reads TGTGCCAGCAGCTTGAGCGGGAGGGCTTTAAATGAGCAGTTCTTC.

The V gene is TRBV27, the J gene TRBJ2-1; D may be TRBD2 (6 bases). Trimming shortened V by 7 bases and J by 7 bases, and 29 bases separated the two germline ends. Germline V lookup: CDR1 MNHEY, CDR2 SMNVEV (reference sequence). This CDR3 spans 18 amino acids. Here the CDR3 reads CASTLSSWERGGPNEQFF. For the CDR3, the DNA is TGTGCCAGCACCCTTTCATCCTGGGAGCGCGGAGGGCCGAATGAGCAGTTCTTC.

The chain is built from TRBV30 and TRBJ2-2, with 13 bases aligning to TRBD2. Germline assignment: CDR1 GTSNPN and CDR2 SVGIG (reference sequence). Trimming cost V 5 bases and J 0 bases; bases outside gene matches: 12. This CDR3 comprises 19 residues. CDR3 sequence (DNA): TGTGCCTGGCAAGGGGCGCCGGGACTAGCGGGATCGAACACCGGGGAGCTGTTTTTT. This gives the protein CAWQGAPGLAGSNTGELFF.

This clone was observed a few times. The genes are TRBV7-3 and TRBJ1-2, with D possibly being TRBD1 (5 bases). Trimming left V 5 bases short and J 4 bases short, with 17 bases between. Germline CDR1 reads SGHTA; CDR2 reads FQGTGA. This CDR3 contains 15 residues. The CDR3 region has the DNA TGTGCCAGCAGCCCATCAAGCGGGGGAGGCTATGGCTACACCTTC. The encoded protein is CASSPSSGGGYGYTF.

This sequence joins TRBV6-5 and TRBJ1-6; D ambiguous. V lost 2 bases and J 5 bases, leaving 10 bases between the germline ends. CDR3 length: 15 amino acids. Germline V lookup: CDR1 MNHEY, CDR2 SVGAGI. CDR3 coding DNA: TGTGCCAGCAGTTACCTAACAGTTGATAATTCACCCCTCCACTTT. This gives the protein CASSYLTVDNSPLHF.

In DNA form, the CDR3 reads TGCGCCAGCAGCCAAGATAGCACAGGGAGCTCCTACGAGCAGTACTTC. Protein: CASSQDSTGSSYEQYF. V is TRBV4-3 and J is TRBJ2-7; the D gene is possibly TRBD1 (6 bases). Trimming took 0 bases from V and 0 from J, leaving 12 bases between them. The CDR3 has 16 amino acids. Germline loops: CDR1 LGHNA, CDR2 YSLEER.

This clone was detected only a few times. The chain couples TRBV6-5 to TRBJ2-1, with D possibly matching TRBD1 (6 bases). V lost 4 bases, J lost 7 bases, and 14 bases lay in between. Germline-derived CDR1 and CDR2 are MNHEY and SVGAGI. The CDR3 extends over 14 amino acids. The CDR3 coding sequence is TGTGCCAGCAGTTCCAGGGGTAGGTCGAATGAGCAGTTCTTC. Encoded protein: CASSSRGRSNEQFF.

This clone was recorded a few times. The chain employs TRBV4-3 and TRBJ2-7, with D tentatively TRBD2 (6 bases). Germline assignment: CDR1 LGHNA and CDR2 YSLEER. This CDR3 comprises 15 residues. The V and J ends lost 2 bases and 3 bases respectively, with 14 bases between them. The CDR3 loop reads CASSQNLEGFYEQYF. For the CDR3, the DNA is TGCGCCAGCAGCCAAAATCTGGAGGGTTTCTACGAGCAGTACTTC.

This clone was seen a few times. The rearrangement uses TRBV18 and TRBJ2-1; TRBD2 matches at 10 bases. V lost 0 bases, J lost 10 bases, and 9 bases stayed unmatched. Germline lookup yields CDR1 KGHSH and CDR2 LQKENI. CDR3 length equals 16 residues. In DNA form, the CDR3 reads TGTGCCAGCTCACCACCCGTGGTAGCGGGAGGCCGGGAGCAGTTCTTC. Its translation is CASSPPVVAGGREQFF.

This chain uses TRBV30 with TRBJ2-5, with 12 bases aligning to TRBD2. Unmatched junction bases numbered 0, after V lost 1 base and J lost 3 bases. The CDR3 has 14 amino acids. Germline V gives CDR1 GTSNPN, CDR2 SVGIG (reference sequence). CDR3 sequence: CAWSGTSGEETQYF. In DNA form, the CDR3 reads TGTGCCTGGAGTGGGACTAGCGGGGAAGAGACCCAGTACTTC.

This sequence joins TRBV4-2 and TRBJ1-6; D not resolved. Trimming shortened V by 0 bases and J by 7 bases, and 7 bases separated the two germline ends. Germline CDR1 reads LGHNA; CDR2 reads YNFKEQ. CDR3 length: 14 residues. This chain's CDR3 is CASSQEARNSPLHF. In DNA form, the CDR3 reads TGTGCCAGCAGCCAAGAGGCGAGGAATTCACCCCTCCACTTT.

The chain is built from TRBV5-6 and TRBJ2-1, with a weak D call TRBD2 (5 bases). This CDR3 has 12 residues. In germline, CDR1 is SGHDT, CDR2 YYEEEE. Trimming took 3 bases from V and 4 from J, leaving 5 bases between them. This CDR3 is CASSSGYNEQFF. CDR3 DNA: TGTGCCAGCAGCTCGGGGTACAATGAGCAGTTCTTC.

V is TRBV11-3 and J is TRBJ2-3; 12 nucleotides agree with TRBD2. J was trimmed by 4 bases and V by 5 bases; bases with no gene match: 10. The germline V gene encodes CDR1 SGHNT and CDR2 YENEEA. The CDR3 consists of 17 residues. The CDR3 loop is CASSKTGLAGWADTQYF. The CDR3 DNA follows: TGTGCCAGCAGCAAGACTGGACTAGCGGGATGGGCAGATACGCAGTATTTT.

The CDR3 DNA reads TGCGCCAGCAGCCCGGACAGATACCAAGAGACCCAGTACTTC. It specifies CASSPDRYQETQYF. The chain has TRBV23-1 and TRBJ2-5; the D gene is possibly TRBD1 (6 bases). TRBV23-1 is flagged as an ORF with uncertain function. The V end lost 6 bases, the J end lost 0 bases, and 11 bases lay between the germline ends. The CDR3 covers 14 residues.

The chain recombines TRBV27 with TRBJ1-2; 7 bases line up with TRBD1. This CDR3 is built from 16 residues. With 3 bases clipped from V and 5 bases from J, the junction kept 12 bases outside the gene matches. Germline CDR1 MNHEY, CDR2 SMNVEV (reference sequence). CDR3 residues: CASSLSPTGLPYGYTF. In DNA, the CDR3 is TGTGCCAGCAGTTTGAGCCCGACAGGGTTGCCATATGGCTACACCTTC.